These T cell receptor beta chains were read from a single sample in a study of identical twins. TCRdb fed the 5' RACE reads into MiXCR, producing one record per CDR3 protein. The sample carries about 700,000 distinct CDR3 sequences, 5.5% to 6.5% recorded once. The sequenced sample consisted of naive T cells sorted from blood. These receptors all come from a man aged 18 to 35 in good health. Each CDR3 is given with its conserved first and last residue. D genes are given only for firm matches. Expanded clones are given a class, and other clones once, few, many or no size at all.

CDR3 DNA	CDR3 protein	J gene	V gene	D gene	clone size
TGCGCCAGCAGCCGCGGACAGGGGGCGTCTGGCGAGCAGTACTTC	CASSRGQGASGEQYF	TRBJ2-7	TRBV4-1	TRBD1	NA
TGTGCCAGCAGTCCCCGAGGGTGGGGACACTCAACTAATGAAAAACTGTTTTTT	CASSPRGWGHSTNEKLFF	TRBJ1-4	TRBV12-3/TRBV12-4	NA	many
TGTGCCAGCGCCCAAAGGACTAGCGGGGTCTACAATGAGCAGTTCTTC	CASAQRTSGVYNEQFF	TRBJ2-1	TRBV2	TRBD2	few
TGCGCCAGCAGTGACGGGGCGGGACAGGGGATGTCAGCTTTCTTT	CASSDGAGQGMSAFF	TRBJ1-1	TRBV5-1	TRBD1	many
TGTGCCAGCAGTACCCTGGACAGGGGATCCACAGATACGCAGTATTTT	CASSTLDRGSTDTQYF	TRBJ2-3	TRBV28	TRBD1	NA
TGTGCCAGCAGCCAAGCGGGACAGGGGTCCAATCAGCCCCAGCATTTT	CASSQAGQGSNQPQHF	TRBJ1-5	TRBV3-1	TRBD1	NA
TGTGCCAGCAGCTTGGGGGGGCGGGTACGGACTAGCGGAGATGAGCAGTTCTTC	CASSLGGRVRTSGDEQFF	TRBJ2-1	TRBV5-4	TRBD2	NA
TGCGCCAGCAGCTTTAGCGGGGACTTTTACAATGAGCAGTTCTTC	CASSFSGDFYNEQFF	TRBJ2-1	TRBV5-1	TRBD2	few
TGTGCCTCTACTCGGGGTAGTAATTCACCCCTCCACTTT	CASTRGSNSPLHF	TRBJ1-6	TRBV30	NA	few
TGCAGTGCTAGAAAGTCCCGGGGCGGTCACTATGGCTACACCTTC	CSARKSRGGHYGYTF	TRBJ1-2	TRBV20-1	NA	NA
TGTGCCAGCAGTTACTCGAGAGTGCAAACTAATGAAAAACTGTTTTTT	CASSYSRVQTNEKLFF	TRBJ1-4	TRBV6-5	NA	many
TGCAGCGTTGAAGATCTCCGGGAGGGCCTCAATGAGCAGTTCTTC	CSVEDLREGLNEQFF	TRBJ2-1	TRBV29-1	TRBD2	many
TGTGCCAGCAGCCTGATTGGATTAGGAGATACGCAGTATTTT	CASSLIGLGDTQYF	TRBJ2-3	TRBV14	NA	NA
TGTGCCAGCAGCCAACGCACGCCGGGACTAGGAGGGTCAGATACGCAGTATTTT	CASSQRTPGLGGSDTQYF	TRBJ2-3	TRBV4-2	TRBD2	NA
TGCGCCAGCAGACGAACTAGCTCCCCCTCCACCGGGGAGCTGTTTTTT	CASRRTSSPSTGELFF	TRBJ2-2	TRBV5-1	NA	few
TGCAGCGCCCTGGGGGGAACTGGGGCAGATACGCAGTATTTT	CSALGGTGADTQYF	TRBJ2-3	TRBV29-1	NA	many
TGTGCCAGTAGTCACCGACAGGGAAGTGGGGTAAAATATTCACCCCTCCACTTT	CASSHRQGSGVKYSPLHF	TRBJ1-6	TRBV19	TRBD1	NA
TGTGCCAGCAGTGAACCCCAACCCGGGCAGTACTTC	CASSEPQPGQYF	TRBJ2-7	TRBV2	NA	few
TGTGCCATCAGACAGGGGCCGGACTACGAGCAGTACTTC	CAIRQGPDYEQYF	TRBJ2-7	TRBV10-3	TRBD1	many
TGCGCCAGCAGCTCCCGGGACAGCGACAATGAGCAGTTCTTC	CASSSRDSDNEQFF	TRBJ2-1	TRBV5-1	TRBD1	many
TGCAGTGCCGATTTTGGACTATCCTACAATGAGCAGTTCTTC	CSADFGLSYNEQFF	TRBJ2-1	TRBV20-1	NA	NA
TGTGCCACCAGCAGTGGGCTCGCTGGACCCAAGGAGACCCAGTACTTC	CATSSGLAGPKETQYF	TRBJ2-5	TRBV15	NA	many
TGTGCCAGCAGTTTAGGACAGTTTTATAGCAATCAGCCCCAGCATTTT	CASSLGQFYSNQPQHF	TRBJ1-5	TRBV12-3/TRBV12-4	NA	NA